This TCR beta chain was sequenced during a study of shared clonotypes between healthy human individuals. This clone was seen once. Trimming took 3 bases from V and 4 from J; bases not matched to a gene: 9. Germline CDR1 is SNHLY and CDR2 is FYNNEI. This CDR3 contains 15 residues. The naive CD8 subset, CD45RO-negative cells positively selected for CCR7, excluded terminally differentiated effector memory CD45RA+ cells. Here immunoSEQ multiplex PCR was the method, and the copy in TCRdb shows in-frame clones only, minus some. The sample records about 2.1 million clones, about 94% being singletons. What was sequenced was naive CD8+ T cells from PBMCs. The clonotype comes from a man younger than 35 in good health. Some clones in this sample may be carry-over from other donors' samples. This chain connects TRBV2 to TRBJ2-7, with 7 bases matching TRBD2. The CDR3 DNA follows: TGTGCCAGCAGTGAGGCGGGGAGGGGCCTATACGAGCAGTACTTC. Its translation: CASSEAGRGLYEQYF. Combining the CDR3 with reference TRBV2 and TRBJ2-7 gives the whole variable domain EPEVTQTPSHQVTQMGQEVILRCVPISNHLYFYWYRQILGQKVEFLVSFYNNEISEKSEIFDDQFSVERPDGSNFTLKIRSTKLEDSAMYFCASSEAGRGLYEQYFGPGTRLTVT.